The rows below give T cell receptor beta chains drawn from one sample of a study of identical twins. One entry per CDR3 protein, called by TCRdb with MiXCR from the 5' RACE reads. The table shows 500,000 to 600,000 distinct CDR3 sequences, with roughly 21% occurring only once. In addition, the sample was reused for a study of T cells expressing NK-cell markers.

The specimen sequenced was CD4+ T cells sorted from blood. The receptors here all came from a woman younger than 35 in good health. Both conserved end residues are part of each CDR3. The D gene is left open where the match is weak. Where a row states a size, it is once, few, many or the class of an expanded clone; other rows omit it.

j_call,v_call,clone_size,d_call,cdr3_nt,cdr3_aa
TRBJ2-7,TRBV7-2,NA,TRBD2,TGTGCCAGCAGCATCCGGACTAGCGCAAACTACGAGCAGTACTTC,CASSIRTSANYEQYF
TRBJ2-3,TRBV5-1,few,NA,TGCGCCAGCAGTAGAGAGGGCGGGTCCACAGATACGCAGTATTTT,CASSREGGSTDTQYF
TRBJ2-1,TRBV5-1,few,TRBD2,TGCGCCAGCAGCCCCAGCGGGGGAATCTACAATGAGCAGTTCTTC,CASSPSGGIYNEQFF
TRBJ2-7,TRBV6-1,NA,TRBD2,TGTGCCAGCACGGTAGCGGGGGGGCAATACGAGCAGTACTTC,CASTVAGGQYEQYF
TRBJ1-2,TRBV12-3/TRBV12-4,NA,NA,TGTGCCAGCAGAGGTAGCCAAGGTTGGTATGGCTACACCTTC,CASRGSQGWYGYTF
TRBJ2-3,TRBV7-2,NA,TRBD2,TGTGCCAGCAGCTCAGCGGGGGGGACAGATACGCAGTATTTT,CASSSAGGTDTQYF
TRBJ1-2,TRBV12-3/TRBV12-4,NA,NA,TGTGCCAGCAGGAAACAAACAGGGAACTATGGCTACACCTTC,CASRKQTGNYGYTF
TRBJ1-1,TRBV20-1,NA,NA,TGCAGTGCTGTAAGGGAGCACACTGAAGCTTTCTTT,CSAVREHTEAFF
TRBJ2-2,TRBV20-1,few,TRBD2,TGCAGTGCTGGACGAGCGGGGACCGGGGAGCTGTTTTTT,CSAGRAGTGELFF
TRBJ2-7,TRBV6-1,many,NA,TGTGCCAGCACGGGCAGATCCCCGGGTTACGAGCAGTACTTC,CASTGRSPGYEQYF
TRBJ2-1,TRBV7-3,NA,TRBD2,TGTGCCAGCAGCTCAACGACTAGCGGGGGCTCCTACAATGAGCAGTTCTTC,CASSSTTSGGSYNEQFF
TRBJ2-3,TRBV15,NA,TRBD1,TGTGCCACCAGCAGCAAGGGACAGACGATTGGCACAGATACGCAGTATTTT,CATSSKGQTIGTDTQYF
TRBJ2-1,TRBV7-2,few,NA,TGTGCCAGCAGGTTGGGTCCCGGGACTGGAGATGAGCAGTTCTTC,CASRLGPGTGDEQFF
TRBJ1-2,TRBV20-1,NA,NA,TGCAGTGCCGGGACCGCCGCTTATGGCTACACCTTC,CSAGTAAYGYTF
TRBJ1-2,TRBV6-5,few,TRBD1,TGTGCCAGCAGTTACTCGAGGGACAGGGGGTGGTATGGCTACACCTTC,CASSYSRDRGWYGYTF
TRBJ2-3,TRBV7-9,few,NA,TGTGCCAGCAGCTTAACACGGGGCCTTACAGATACGCAGTATTTT,CASSLTRGLTDTQYF
TRBJ2-1,TRBV4-3,NA,NA,TGCGCCAGCAGCCAAGCGGGAGCGTCCTACAATGAGCAGTTCTTC,CASSQAGASYNEQFF
TRBJ1-1,TRBV25-1,few,NA,TGTGCCAGCAGCAGGTTCACTGAAGCTTTCTTT,CASSRFTEAFF
TRBJ2-5,TRBV15,few,NA,TGTGCCACCAGCAGAGAACAGGGTTGGGAGACCCAGTACTTC,CATSREQGWETQYF
TRBJ2-1,TRBV15,few,NA,TGTGCCACCAGCAGAGATAATACAGCCTACAATGAGCAGTTCTTC,CATSRDNTAYNEQFF
TRBJ2-7,TRBV5-1,NA,TRBD1,TGCGCCAGCAGCTTGGTGGGACAGGGGCCGGGCTCCTACGAGCAGTACTTC,CASSLVGQGPGSYEQYF
TRBJ2-3,TRBV10-3,many,NA,TGTGCCATCAGTTCCACAGATACGCAGTATTTT,CAISSTDTQYF
TRBJ2-1,TRBV5-1,few,NA,TGCGCCAGCAGTCCACAGGGCGTTGGCAGGAGCAATGAGCAGTTCTTC,CASSPQGVGRSNEQFF
TRBJ2-7,TRBV6-2/TRBV6-3,NA,NA,TGTGCCAGCAACCCCCCGGACAGAGGCTACGAGCAGTACTTC,CASNPPDRGYEQYF
TRBJ1-5,TRBV9,few,NA,TGTGCCAGCAGTCCTGCCCACACCAATCAGCCCCAGCATTTT,CASSPAHTNQPQHF
TRBJ2-7,TRBV7-2,few,TRBD2,TGTGCCAGCAGCCCGTCGACTAGCGGCAACTACGAGCAGTACTTC,CASSPSTSGNYEQYF
TRBJ2-1,TRBV10-3,NA,TRBD2,TGTGCCATCAGAAACCCTAGCGGGAGCTCCTACAATGAGCAGTTCTTC,CAIRNPSGSSYNEQFF
TRBJ2-3,TRBV20-1,NA,NA,TGCAGTGCTAGAATTGGTGTGACCGCAGATACGCAGTATTTT,CSARIGVTADTQYF
TRBJ2-3,TRBV20-1,few,NA,TGCAGTGCTGCACCCTACCCTGCCACAGATACGCAGTATTTT,CSAAPYPATDTQYF
TRBJ1-2,TRBV20-1,NA,NA,TGCAGTGCTAGTGGGACATATAATGGCTACACCTTC,CSASGTYNGYTF
TRBJ2-2,TRBV5-6,few,TRBD1,TGTGCCAGCAGCTTCTACAGGGGGCGCGCCGGGGAGCTGTTTTTT,CASSFYRGRAGELFF
TRBJ2-3,TRBV5-1,NA,NA,TGCGCCAGCAGCCTGGTGAGGAAAGACGCAGATACGCAGTATTTT,CASSLVRKDADTQYF
TRBJ2-3,TRBV10-3,NA,NA,TGTGCCACGAGACCCAGCCTTAGCACAGATACGCAGTATTTT,CATRPSLSTDTQYF
TRBJ1-4,TRBV7-9,few,NA,TGTGCCAGCAGCTTTGCCGGGGAAGAAAAACTGTTTTTT,CASSFAGEEKLFF
TRBJ2-3,TRBV5-6,NA,NA,TGTGCCAGCAGCTTGGCCCGGGAAGGCGCAGATACGCAGTATTTT,CASSLAREGADTQYF
TRBJ1-1,TRBV12-3/TRBV12-4,many,NA,TGTGCCAGCAGTTTTCGGATCCGGGCCGAAGCTTTCTTT,CASSFRIRAEAFF